Each of the 31 T cell receptor beta chains below was sequenced from the same sample in a study of identical twins. TCRdb redid the calling of the 5' RACE reads with MiXCR, one entry per CDR3 protein. The table lists around 680,000 distinct CDR3 sequences, approximately 9% of them singletons. These data also featured in a second study, about yellow fever vaccine responses in identical twins.

Sequenced sample: PBMCs. Receptors originate from a woman aged 18-35 years in good health.

This clonotype showed up just a few times. For the CDR3, the DNA is TGTGCCAGCTCACCCGGGACAGGGGGTGTGGCGTACGAGCAGTACTTC. Translating it yields CASSPGTGGVAYEQYF. The V gene is TRBV18, the J gene TRBJ2-7; 11 positions agree with TRBD1. The J segment lost 4 bases and the V segment lost 3 bases, leaving 8 bases of the junction unmatched. The CDR3 totals 16 residues. CDR1 and CDR2 (germline): KGHSH, LQKENI. The full variable domain, its missing parts supplied by reference TRBV18 and TRBJ2-7, is NAGVMQNPRHLVRRRGQEARLRCSPMKGHSHVYWYRQLPEEGLKFMVYLQKENIIDESGMPKERFSAEFPKEGPSILRIQQVVRGDSAAYFCASSPGTGGVAYEQYFGPGTRLTVT.

This clonotype was counted a few times. This chain connects TRBV12-5 to TRBJ2-5, with 9 nucleotides matching TRBD2. The CDR3 extends over 15 amino acids. The J segment lost 2 bases and the V segment lost 1 base, leaving 2 bases of the junction unmatched. Germline V gene sequence: CDR1 LGHNT, CDR2 FRNRAP. The chain's CDR3 is CASGLGLAEQETQYF. The DNA of the CDR3 is TGTGCTAGTGGTTTGGGACTAGCGGAACAAGAGACCCAGTACTTC. Full variable domain (rest looked up from reference TRBV12-5 and TRBJ2-5): DARVTQTPRHKVTEMGQEVTMRCQPILGHNTVFWYRQTMMQGLELLAYFRNRAPLDDSGMPKDRFSAEMPDATLATLKIQPSEPRDSAVYFCASGLGLAEQETQYFGPGTRLLVL.

This clonotype was observed a handful of times. The chain is built from TRBV10-3 and TRBJ2-7, with TRBD1 matching 9 bases. There are 13 residues in the CDR3. The germline V gene encodes CDR1 ENHRY and CDR2 SYGVKD. V lost 10 bases to trimming and J lost 2 bases; unmatched junction nucleotides: 6. The CDR3 loop reads CATTGTGTYEQYF. DNA of the CDR3: TGTGCCACTACCGGGACAGGGACCTACGAGCAGTACTTC.

A few counts support this clonotype. The V call is TRBV7-8, the J call TRBJ1-5; 8 nucleotides align to TRBD1. This CDR3 has 17 residues. V lost 3 bases and J lost 7; bases outside the gene matches: 14. CDR1 is SGHVS, CDR2 FQNEAQ, per germline. CDR3 region: CASSFGTGGTINQPQHF. The DNA for the CDR3 is TGTGCCAGCAGCTTCGGGACAGGCGGTACGATTAACCAGCCCCAGCATTTT.

This clonotype was counted a few times. J is TRBJ2-7 and V is TRBV6-5; D ambiguous. V shed 3 bases and J shed 5 bases, with 14 bases lying between them. Germline CDR1 and CDR2: MNHEY and SVGAGI. CDR3 length equals 14 residues. The CDR3 sequence is CASSYGQVRDEQYF. The CDR3 nucleotides are TGTGCCAGCAGTTATGGGCAGGTCCGGGACGAGCAGTACTTC.

V is TRBV6-1 and J is TRBJ1-5; D perhaps matches TRBD1 (5 bases). Trimming removed 6 bases at V and 2 bases at J, with 20 bases between. CDR3 length: 17 amino acids. Germline CDR1 reads MNHNS; CDR2 reads SASEGT. Written as DNA, the CDR3 is TGTGCCAGCAGCCCTATTCAGGCGATCAGGGGCAATCAGCCCCAGCATTTT. It yields the protein CASSPIQAIRGNQPQHF.

This clonotype showed up many times. The chain carries TRBV10-3 and TRBJ1-1; the match to TRBD1 covers 9 bases. Germline loops: CDR1 ENHRY, CDR2 SYGVKD. V was pared by 0 bases and J by 1 base, with 0 bases of the junction left unmatched. The length of the CDR3 is 15 residues. CDR3 region: CAISESDRGNTEAFF. The CDR3 nucleotides are TGTGCCATCAGTGAGTCGGACAGGGGGAACACTGAAGCTTTCTTT.

V is TRBV6-2 or TRBV6-3 and J is TRBJ2-1, with 9 bases lining up with TRBD2. This CDR3 has 15 amino acids. V gave up 2 bases and J gave up 5 bases; unmatched junction bases: 4. Looked up from germline, CDR1 is MNHEY and CDR2 is SVGEGT. In nucleotides, the CDR3 is TGTGCCAGCAGTTACCAGGGACTAGCCAACAATGAGCAGTTCTTC. It yields the protein CASSYQGLANNEQFF.

This chain connects TRBV30 to TRBJ2-1; the D is unclear. V was trimmed by 4 bases and J by 6 bases, leaving 10 bases between them. Germline V CDR1 and CDR2: GTSNPN, SVGIG (reference sequence). This CDR3 region has 12 residues. The CDR3 DNA reads as TGTGCCTGGACTCTCGAGGCCAATGAGCAGTTCTTC. Translation gives CAWTLEANEQFF.

The chain couples TRBV9 to TRBJ2-2, with TRBD2 matching 13 bases. There are 16 residues in the CDR3. Germline trimming cut 3 bases from V and 6 bases from J; bases unmatched to any gene: 5. Germline V gene data show CDR1 as SGDLS and CDR2 as YYNGEE. The CDR3 DNA follows: TGTGCCAGCAGCGGACTAGCGGGGGGAATCCCCGGGGAGCTGTTTTTT. Protein product: CASSGLAGGIPGELFF.

Ten or more counts support this clonotype. This sequence joins TRBV24-1 and TRBJ2-3; D remains ambiguous. Trimming removed 3 bases at V and 2 bases at J, with 11 bases between. The CDR3 runs 15 residues. Germline lookup yields CDR1 KGHDR and CDR2 SFDVKD. CDR3 DNA: TGTGCCACCAGTGATGCGCGATCGATCACAGATACGCAGTATTTT. Its protein is CATSDARSITDTQYF.

The chain is built from TRBV7-2 and TRBJ2-7, with no clear D. There are 15 residues in the CDR3. CDR1 is SGHTA and CDR2 is FQGNSA in the germline V gene. V was trimmed by 1 base and J by 1 base, leaving 11 bases between them. CDR3 protein: CASSLELPLSYEQYF. CDR3 nucleotides: TGTGCCAGCAGCTTAGAACTACCGTTATCCTACGAGCAGTACTTC.

The chain combines TRBV10-2 with TRBJ2-3; no reliable D call. Per the germline V gene, CDR1 is WSHSY and CDR2 is SAAADI. Trimming shortened V by 10 bases and J by 0 bases, and 8 bases separated the two germline ends. This CDR3 has 12 amino acids. The CDR3 is CAKKKSTDTQYF. CDR3 coding DNA: TGCGCCAAGAAGAAGAGCACAGATACGCAGTATTTT.

This clonotype was recorded a few times. The rearrangement uses TRBV5-1 and TRBJ2-7, with D unresolved. Germline values: CDR1 SGHRS, CDR2 YFSETQ. This CDR3 spans 14 amino acids. Trimming cost V 0 bases and J 6 bases, with 13 bases left between them. The CDR3 spells CASSLGLPVGEQYF. CDR3 in DNA: TGCGCCAGCAGCTTGGGACTTCCAGTGGGCGAGCAGTACTTC.

The rearrangement links TRBV4-3 to TRBJ1-1; no clear D gene. From germline, CDR1 is LGHNA and CDR2 YSLEER. V was trimmed by 1 base and J by 8 bases, leaving 14 bases between them. The CDR3 has 14 residues. CDR3 nucleotides: TGCGCCAGCAGCCAAGTAGCGGGGATCGCCGAAGCTTTCTTT. Translating it yields CASSQVAGIAEAFF.

This clonotype was counted between two and nine times. The chain has TRBV11-2 and TRBJ1-2; no clear D gene. Germline CDR1 is SGHAT and CDR2 is FQNNGV. The CDR3 spans 13 residues. Trimming removed 3 bases at V and 1 base at J, with 6 bases between. As DNA, the CDR3 is TGTGCCAGCAGCTTTGACCATAACTATGGCTACACCTTC. Translating it yields CASSFDHNYGYTF.

The chain recombines TRBV20-1 with TRBJ1-6, with TRBD1 identical over 7 bases. V lost 6 bases and J lost 7; bases outside the gene matches: 3. Looked up from germline, CDR1 is DFQATT and CDR2 is SNEGSKA (reference sequence). CDR3 length equals 12 residues. CDR3 DNA sequence: TGCAGTGCGGCGACAGGGAATTCACCCCTCCACTTT. It translates to CSAATGNSPLHF.

V and J are TRBV29-1 and TRBJ1-1, with 7 bases lining up with TRBD1. V lost 5 bases, J lost 6 bases, and 6 bases stayed unmatched. The germline CDR1 and CDR2 sequences are SQVTM and ANQGSEA. This CDR3 is 12 amino acids long. CDR3 nucleotide sequence: TGCAGCGTTCTTAGACAGGGCGCTGAAGCTTTCTTT. It codes for CSVLRQGAEAFF. Based on the CDR3 plus reference TRBV29-1 and TRBJ1-1, the full variable domain is SAVISQKPSRDICQRGTSLTIQCQVDSQVTMMFWYRQQPGQSLTLIATANQGSEATYESGFVIDKFPISRPNLTFSTLTVSNMSPEDSSIYLCSVLRQGAEAFFGQGTRLTVV.

This sequence joins TRBV7-9 and TRBJ1-1; D perhaps matches TRBD1 (5 bases). This CDR3 region has 13 residues. In germline, CDR1 is SEHNR, CDR2 FQNEAQ (reference sequence). Trimming took off 5 bases at V and 3 bases at J, with 10 bases between the two ends. The CDR3 DNA reads as TGTGCCAGCAGCGTCGACAGTCACACTGAAGCTTTCTTT. Its translation is CASSVDSHTEAFF.

This chain uses TRBV6-2 or TRBV6-3 with TRBJ2-2; D remains unclear. The CDR3 runs 13 residues. V was cut by 2 bases and J by 6 bases, with 7 bases left in between. The germline CDR1 and CDR2 sequences are MNHEY and SVGEGT. This CDR3 is CASSYQKPGELFF. The CDR3 DNA is TGTGCCAGCAGTTACCAAAAACCCGGGGAGCTGTTTTTT.

Worth noting for this clonotype: This may stem from a read error, because a much larger clone lies one nucleotide away. The rearrangement links TRBV6-5 to TRBJ1-1, with D perhaps matching TRBD1 (6 bases). CDR3 size: 14 residues. Germline values: CDR1 MNHEY, CDR2 SVGAGI. The CDR3 bases are TGTACCAGCAGTTACTCGGGGGCAGGGTCAAAAGCTTTCTTT. Protein product: CTSSYSGAGSKAFF.

This clonotype came up a few times. The V gene is TRBV25-1, the J gene TRBJ2-4; 11 nucleotides match TRBD1. CDR3 size: 15 residues. Germline loops: CDR1 MGHDK, CDR2 SYGVNS. Trimming cost V 6 bases and J 3 bases; bases outside gene matches: 4. Here the CDR3 DNA reads TGTGCCAGCAGCGGACAGGGGGCTGACAAAAACATTCAGTACTTC. This codes for CASSGQGADKNIQYF.

The genes are TRBV29-1 and TRBJ2-7; 12 positions match TRBD2. CDR1 is SQVTM, CDR2 ANQGSEA, per germline. V shed 3 bases, J shed 2 bases, and the junction held 8 bases outside the gene matches. The CDR3 has 16 amino acids. The CDR3 is CSVDGGLAGDPYEQYF. In DNA form, the CDR3 reads TGCAGCGTTGATGGGGGACTAGCGGGTGACCCCTACGAGCAGTACTTC.

This clonotype was observed many times. V and J are TRBV5-1 and TRBJ2-1, with D possibly TRBD2 on 6 matching bases. CDR1 is SGHRS and CDR2 is YFSETQ in the germline V gene. This CDR3 is 15 amino acids long. V lost 4 bases and J lost 6, with 17 bases in between. CDR3 sequence reads: CASSPQGGAVNEQFF. CDR3 nucleotides: TGCGCCAGCAGCCCCCAGGGCGGGGCGGTCAATGAGCAGTTCTTC.

This clonotype was seen a few times. The V call is TRBV10-2, the J call TRBJ2-1; 7 bases match TRBD2. The CDR3 consists of 15 residues. Germline V CDR1 and CDR2: WSHSY, SAAADI. V lost 6 bases to trimming and J lost 2 bases; unmatched junction nucleotides: 7. The DNA for the CDR3 is TGCGCCAGCAGACTAAGCGGGGCCCCCTACAATGAGCAGTTCTTC. Its translation: CASRLSGAPYNEQFF.

This clonotype was detected only a few times. The chain uses TRBV18 and TRBJ1-1; 9 bases match TRBD1. V trimming: 2 bases; J trimming: 1 base; junction bases outside the gene matches: 5. Germline CDR1 is KGHSH and CDR2 is LQKENI. The CDR3 runs to 16 residues. The CDR3 bases are TGTGCCAGCTCACCATTACTGGGACAGGGGAACACTGAAGCTTTCTTT. Protein sequence: CASSPLLGQGNTEAFF.

The chain links TRBV5-1 to TRBJ2-5; TRBD2 is a possible D gene (6 bases). The CDR3 is 15 amino acids. V shed 4 bases and J shed 2 bases, with 15 bases lying between them. Looked up from germline, CDR1 is SGHRS and CDR2 is YFSETQ. In DNA, the CDR3 is TGCGCCAGCAGCATGGAGGCGGGGAGGCAAGAGACCCAGTACTTC. Amino acids: CASSMEAGRQETQYF.

The gene calls are TRBV20-1 and TRBJ2-2; TRBD2 aligns across 13 bases. Germline assignment: CDR1 DFQATT and CDR2 SNEGSKA (reference sequence). The CDR3 loop spans 15 amino acids. Trimming removed 5 bases from V and 6 bases from J; junction bases left unmatched: 6. The CDR3, as DNA: TGCAGTGCTGAAACTAGCGGGAGGGGATCCGGGGAGCTGTTTTTT. Residues: CSAETSGRGSGELFF.

This clonotype was seen many times. CDR3 coding DNA: TGTGCCAGCAGTTTAGACCGGGACCTTAAACCGGATCGGTATTTT. Residues: CASSLDRDLKPDRYF. The chain uses TRBV12-3 or TRBV12-4 and TRBJ2-3; D tentatively reads TRBD1 or TRBD2 (5 bases each). Trimming took off 1 base at V and 14 bases at J, with 22 bases between the two ends. The CDR3 spans 15 residues.

The sample holds a few counts of this clonotype. The gene calls are TRBV10-3 and TRBJ2-3; 9 bases agree with TRBD1. Germline V gene data show CDR1 as ENHRY and CDR2 as SYGVKD. The CDR3 contains 16 residues. Trimming removed 6 bases from V and 2 bases from J; junction bases left unmatched: 9. This CDR3 reads CAIRETGGEFTDTQYF. The CDR3 DNA reads as TGTGCCATCAGAGAGACAGGGGGAGAGTTCACAGATACGCAGTATTTT.

This clonotype was detected only a few times. In nucleotides, the CDR3 is TGTGCCAGCAGTCTGATACACCCGTTCAACAATGAGCAGTTCTTC. Translated, it gives CASSLIHPFNNEQFF. V and J are TRBV12-3 or TRBV12-4 and TRBJ2-1; no firm D call. V lost 5 bases, J lost 5 bases, and 16 bases lay in between. The CDR3 spans 15 residues.